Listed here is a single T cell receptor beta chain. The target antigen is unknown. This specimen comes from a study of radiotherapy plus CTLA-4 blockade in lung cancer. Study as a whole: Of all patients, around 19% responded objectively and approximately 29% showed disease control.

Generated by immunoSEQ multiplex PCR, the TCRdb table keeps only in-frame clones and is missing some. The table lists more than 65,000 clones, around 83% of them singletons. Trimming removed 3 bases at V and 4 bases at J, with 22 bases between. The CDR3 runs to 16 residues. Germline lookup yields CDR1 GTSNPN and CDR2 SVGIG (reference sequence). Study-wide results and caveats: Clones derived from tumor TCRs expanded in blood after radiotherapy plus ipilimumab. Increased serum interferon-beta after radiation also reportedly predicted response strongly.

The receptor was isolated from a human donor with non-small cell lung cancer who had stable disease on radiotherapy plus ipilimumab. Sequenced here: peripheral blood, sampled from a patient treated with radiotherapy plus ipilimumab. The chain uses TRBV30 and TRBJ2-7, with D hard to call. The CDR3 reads CAWRALGSPPPYEQYF. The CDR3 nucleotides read TGTGCCTGGAGGGCCCTTGGCAGTCCCCCTCCTTACGAGCAGTACTTC.